What follows are 7 T cell receptor beta chains derived from one specimen sequenced in a study of OX40 agonist ivuxolimab in advanced cancers. TCRdb's table, derived via immunoSEQ multiplex PCR, lists solely in-frame clones and lacks some. Here the sample spans just over 90,000 clones, roughly nine tenths being singletons. The specimen was CD4+ or CD8+ T cells sorted from blood, collected in a trial of the OX40 agonist ivuxolimab. The source of these receptors is an adult with an advanced solid tumor such as melanoma, head and neck, liver or kidney cancer.

This chain uses TRBV6-1 with TRBJ2-5; D unclear. The length of the CDR3 is 9 residues. Germline loops: CDR1 MNHNS, CDR2 SASEGT. V gave up 10 bases and J gave up 10 bases, with 10 bases separating them. This CDR3 reads CATQTRQYF. CDR3 DNA sequence: TGTGCCACCCAGACACGCCAGTACTTC.

The V gene is TRBV9, the J gene TRBJ2-1; TRBD2 agrees at 14 bases. V lost 1 base to trimming and J lost 6 bases; unmatched junction nucleotides: 15. The CDR3 contains 20 residues. Germline CDR1 is SGDLS and CDR2 is YYNGEE. This chain's CDR3 is CASSVSPGLAGAPRGNEQFF. The CDR3 region has the DNA TGTGCCAGCAGCGTATCCCCGGGACTAGCGGGAGCCCCGCGGGGCAATGAGCAGTTCTTC.

The J gene is TRBJ2-5, the V gene TRBV6-1, with 7 bases identical to TRBD1. This CDR3 contains 15 residues. Unmatched junction bases numbered 9, after V lost 3 bases and J lost 5 bases. Germline V CDR1 and CDR2: MNHNS, SASEGT. Here the CDR3 DNA reads TGTGCCAGCAGTGATACTGGACAGGTCCACGAGACCCAGTACTTC. Translating gives CASSDTGQVHETQYF.

The rearrangement joins TRBV27 to TRBJ2-6; D possibly corresponds to TRBD2 (6 bases). The CDR3 consists of 16 residues. CDR1 MNHEY and CDR2 SMNVEV come from the germline V gene (reference sequence). Trimming cost V 0 bases and J 0 bases, with 6 bases left between them. CDR3 DNA sequence: TGTGCCAGCAGTTTATCCGGGGGCTCTGGGGCCAACGTCCTGACTTTC. Amino acids: CASSLSGGSGANVLTF.

This chain joins TRBV6-5 and TRBJ2-7; the match to TRBD2 covers 7 bases. Germline V CDR1 and CDR2: MNHEY, SVGAGI. The CDR3 is made up of 11 amino acids. V trimming: 8 bases; J trimming: 3 bases; junction bases outside the gene matches: 1. The CDR3 DNA reads TGTGCCAGCGGGGACTACTACGAGCAGTACTTC. Translating gives CASGDYYEQYF.

The rearrangement joins TRBV29-1 to TRBJ2-3, with 8 bases that match TRBD1. CDR1 SQVTM and CDR2 ANQGSEA come from the germline V gene. V was pared by 3 bases and J by 0 bases, with 2 bases of the junction left unmatched. CDR3 length equals 14 residues. The CDR3 sequence is CSVETGASTDTQYF. The DNA for the CDR3 is TGCAGCGTTGAGACAGGGGCCAGCACAGATACGCAGTATTTT.

This chain connects TRBV19 to TRBJ1-5, with D possibly matching TRBD1 (5 bases). V lost 5 bases and J lost 2, with 19 bases in between. CDR1 is LNHDA, CDR2 SQIVND, per germline (reference sequence). The CDR3 spans 17 residues. The CDR3 coding sequence is TGTGCCAGTAGTCCAGGAATGGGGCTGAGTGGCAATCAGCCCCAGCATTTT. Translating gives CASSPGMGLSGNQPQHF.